This T cell receptor (beta chain) was profiled in a study of vaccination and CD4 T cells after COVID-19. Overall study: Participants received two doses of either BNT162b2 or mRNA-1273 vaccine. Each control culture was treated with a CEFX pool, an HIV-1 Nef pool, or no peptide.

Germline-derived CDR1 and CDR2 are SQVTM and ANQGSEA. V trimming: 3 bases; J trimming: 5 bases; junction bases outside the gene matches: 4. This CDR3 is built from 12 residues. The treatment: roughly ten-day PBMC culture with coronavirus spike peptide pools or control peptides (ViraFEST assay). Samples of CD4+ T cells were obtained from the unexposed donor before the COVID-19 pandemic (2011-2018). For this clonotype: The antigen remains undetermined.

The study sequenced cultured CD4+ T cell DNA using the Oncomine TCR Beta short-read assay. A single record per CDR3 protein comes from TCRdb applying MiXCR to the PCR reads. The sample carries almost 7,500 distinct CDR3 sequences, approximately 37% recorded once. The chain is built from TRBV29-1 and TRBJ2-7, with TRBD2 identical over 7 bases. This clonotype originated in a human donor in good health. The specimen sequenced was CD4+ T cells from blood, cultured in vitro. The chain's CDR3 is CSVDFAGDEQYF. The DNA of the CDR3 is TGCAGCGTTGATTTTGCGGGAGACGAGCAGTACTTC.